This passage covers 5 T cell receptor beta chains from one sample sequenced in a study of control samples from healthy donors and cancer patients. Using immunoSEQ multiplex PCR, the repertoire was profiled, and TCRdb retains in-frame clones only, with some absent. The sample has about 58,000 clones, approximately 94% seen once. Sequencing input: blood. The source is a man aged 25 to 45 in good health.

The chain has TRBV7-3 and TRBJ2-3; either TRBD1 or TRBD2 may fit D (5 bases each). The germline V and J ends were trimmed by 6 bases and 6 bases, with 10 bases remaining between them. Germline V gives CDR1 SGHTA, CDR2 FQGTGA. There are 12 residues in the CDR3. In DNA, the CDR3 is TGTGCCAGCAGGGCCGAGGGGGATACGCAGTATTTT. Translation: CASRAEGDTQYF. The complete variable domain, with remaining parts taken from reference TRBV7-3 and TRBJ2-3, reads GAGVSQTPSNKVTEKGKYVELRCDPISGHTALYWYRQSLGQGPEFLIYFQGTGAADDSGLPNDRFFAVRPEGSVSTLKIQRTERGDSAVYLCASRAEGDTQYFGPGTRLTVL.

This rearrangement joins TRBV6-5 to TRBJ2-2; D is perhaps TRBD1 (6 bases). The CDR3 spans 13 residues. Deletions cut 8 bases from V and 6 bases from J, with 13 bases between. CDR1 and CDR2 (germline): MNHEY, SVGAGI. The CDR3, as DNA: TGTGCCAGCCGAAGAGGGGGAGCCGGGGAGCTGTTTTTT. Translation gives CASRRGGAGELFF.

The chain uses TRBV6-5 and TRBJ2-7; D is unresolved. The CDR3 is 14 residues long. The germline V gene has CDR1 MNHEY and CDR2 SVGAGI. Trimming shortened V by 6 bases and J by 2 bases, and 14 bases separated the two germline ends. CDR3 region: CASRMDGGPYEQYF. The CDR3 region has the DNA TGTGCCAGCAGGATGGACGGCGGCCCCTACGAGCAGTACTTC.

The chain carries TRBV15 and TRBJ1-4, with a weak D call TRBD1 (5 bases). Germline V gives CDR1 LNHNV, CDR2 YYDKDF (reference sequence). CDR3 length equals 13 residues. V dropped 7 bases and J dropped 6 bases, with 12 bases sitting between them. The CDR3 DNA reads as TGTGCCACCACCCGGGGCTTTGATGAAAAACTGTTTTTT. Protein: CATTRGFDEKLFF.

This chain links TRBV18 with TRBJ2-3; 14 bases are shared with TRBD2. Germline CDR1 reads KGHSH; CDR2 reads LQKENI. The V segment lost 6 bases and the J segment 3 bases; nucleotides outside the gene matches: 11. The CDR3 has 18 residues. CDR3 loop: CASSRAGLAGGWTDTQYF. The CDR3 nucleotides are TGTGCCAGCTCCCGTGCCGGACTAGCGGGAGGATGGACAGATACGCAGTATTTT.